Shown below are 19 T cell receptor beta chains from a single sample sequenced in a study of cytomegalovirus exposure and HLA in healthy donors. Profiled with immunoSEQ multiplex PCR; TCRdb holds only in-frame clones, not every one. This table holds 65,000 to 75,000 clones, over 90% found once. The source material was PBMCs. The origin of the receptors is a woman younger than 30 in good health and CMV-seropositive.

The rearrangement links TRBV7-8 to TRBJ1-2; D may be TRBD1 (5 bases). Germline V gene data show CDR1 as SGHVS and CDR2 as FQNEAQ. This CDR3 contains 13 residues. The V end was cut by 5 bases, the J end by 8 bases, with 15 bases between. The CDR3 DNA reads TGTGCCAGCAGCCCAACAGGACAAGGCGGCTACACCTTC. Translated, it gives CASSPTGQGGYTF.

The J gene is TRBJ2-5, the V gene TRBV7-2; perhaps TRBD1 as D (5 bases). Germline assignment: CDR1 SGHTA and CDR2 FQGNSA. The germline V and J ends were trimmed by 5 bases and 2 bases, with 9 bases remaining between them. The CDR3 is 13 amino acids. CDR3 sequence (DNA): TGTGCCAGCAGCCAGGGAATACAAGAGACCCAGTACTTC. Translating it yields CASSQGIQETQYF.

The chain links TRBV27 to TRBJ2-3, with TRBD2 identical over 11 bases. Germline CDR1 is MNHEY and CDR2 is SMNVEV (reference sequence). J lost 5 bases, V lost 3 bases, and 10 bases had no gene match. This CDR3 contains 17 residues. For the CDR3, the DNA is TGTGCCAGCAGTTTGTCAATAGCGGGAGGGCCGAGAGATACGCAGTATTTT. The encoded protein is CASSLSIAGGPRDTQYF.

The rearrangement joins TRBV7-9 to TRBJ1-1; weak D call: TRBD1 (6 bases). The CDR3 consists of 14 residues. Germline lookup yields CDR1 SEHNR and CDR2 FQNEAQ (reference sequence). V was pared by 3 bases and J by 6 bases, with 14 bases between. The CDR3 here is CASSFLRGGAEAFF. The CDR3 DNA reads as TGTGCCAGCAGCTTTTTGAGGGGGGGAGCTGAAGCTTTCTTT.

This clone was observed once. The V and J genes are TRBV7-9 and TRBJ2-1; 9 bases fit TRBD2. Germline values: CDR1 SEHNR, CDR2 FQNEAQ (reference sequence). J gave up 2 bases and V 6 bases, and 5 bases lay outside the gene matches. CDR3 length: 15 amino acids. The CDR3 DNA reads TGTGCCAGCAGTCAGACTAGCGGAACCTACAATGAGCAGTTCTTC. Translation gives CASSQTSGTYNEQFF.

The chain is built from TRBV9 and TRBJ2-2; the D is unclear. This CDR3 spans 14 amino acids. V lost 0 bases and J lost 7, with 10 bases in between. Germline loops: CDR1 SGDLS, CDR2 YYNGEE. This chain's CDR3 is CASSVATDIGELFF. The CDR3 DNA reads TGTGCCAGCAGCGTAGCTACAGACATCGGGGAGCTGTTTTTT.

The chain has TRBV9 and TRBJ2-1; TRBD2 matches at 7 bases. The CDR3 totals 14 residues. The germline CDR1 and CDR2 sequences are SGDLS and YYNGEE. The V segment lost 0 bases and the J segment 6 bases; nucleotides outside the gene matches: 3. This CDR3 reads CASSVESSGNEQFF. The CDR3 DNA reads TGTGCCAGCAGCGTAGAGTCTAGCGGCAATGAGCAGTTCTTC.

CDR3 coding DNA: TGCGCCAGCAGCCAAGGGCTAGTCTACGAGCAGTACTTC. Protein product: CASSQGLVYEQYF. This sequence joins TRBV4-3 and TRBJ2-7; D is unclear. The CDR3 consists of 13 residues. Between the trimmed V and J ends, which lost 1 base and 3 bases, there was a span of 7 bases. Germline V lookup: CDR1 LGHNA, CDR2 YSLEER.

The rearrangement joins TRBV19 to TRBJ2-3; 7 bases align to TRBD2. Germline V lookup: CDR1 LNHDA, CDR2 SQIVND (reference sequence). J was trimmed by 0 bases and V by 5 bases; bases with no gene match: 2. CDR3 length: 14 amino acids. The CDR3 DNA follows: TGTGCCAGTAGTGTTAGCGGGAGCACAGATACGCAGTATTTT. Protein product: CASSVSGSTDTQYF. Full variable domain (remainder filled in from reference TRBV19 and TRBJ2-3): DGGITQSPKYLFRKEGQNVTLSCEQNLNHDAMYWYRQDPGQGLRLIYYSQIVNDFQKGDIAEGYSVSREKKESFPLTVTSAQKNPTAFYLCASSVSGSTDTQYFGPGTRLTVL.

The gene calls are TRBV28 and TRBJ2-1; D possibly corresponds to TRBD2 (6 bases). This CDR3 spans 16 amino acids. The germline V gene encodes CDR1 MDHEN and CDR2 SYDVKM. Trimming took off 4 bases at V and 5 bases at J, with 18 bases between the two ends. The CDR3 DNA follows: TGTGCCAGCAGTTATGACCGGGACTTAGCCGACAATGAGCAGTTCTTC. This codes for CASSYDRDLADNEQFF. Variable domain in full (rest from reference TRBV28 and TRBJ2-1): DVKVTQSSRYLVKRTGEKVFLECVQDMDHENMFWYRQDPGLGLRLIYFSYDVKMKEKGDIPEGYSVSREKKERFSLILESASTNQTSMYLCASSYDRDLADNEQFFGPGTRLTVL.

This clone has a single count. The chain joins TRBV7-6 to TRBJ2-2; D ambiguous. The CDR3 loop spans 13 amino acids. In germline, CDR1 is SGHVS, CDR2 FNYEAQ. Trimming took off 4 bases at V and 6 bases at J, with 9 bases between the two ends. Here the CDR3 reads CASSYSSAGELFF. The CDR3 region has the DNA TGTGCCAGCAGCTATAGCTCTGCCGGGGAGCTGTTTTTT.

The V call is TRBV19, the J call TRBJ2-7; the D gene is possibly TRBD2 (7 bases). Deletions cut 8 bases from V and 5 bases from J, with 22 bases between. The CDR3 is 15 residues long. Germline CDR1 reads LNHDA; CDR2 reads SQIVND (reference sequence). This chain's CDR3 is CASLEGGPLLDEQYF. In DNA form, the CDR3 reads TGTGCCAGTCTTGAGGGGGGGCCCTTATTGGACGAGCAGTACTTC.

The V and J genes are TRBV6-5 and TRBJ2-3, with D possibly matching TRBD2 (6 bases). The CDR3 sequence is 14 residues long. Trimming took off 7 bases at V and 6 bases at J, with 17 bases between the two ends. Germline V CDR1 and CDR2: MNHEY, SVGAGI. CDR3 sequence (DNA): TGTGCCAGCAACCGAGCGGGCGGAAGGGATACGCAGTATTTT. Translated, it gives CASNRAGGRDTQYF.

The rearrangement joins TRBV5-6 to TRBJ1-1; 8 nucleotides match TRBD1. The CDR3 is 13 residues long. Germline CDR1 reads SGHDT; CDR2 reads YYEEEE. V was pared by 4 bases and J by 7 bases, with 6 bases of the junction left unmatched. The DNA of the CDR3 is TGTGCCAGCAGCCGGGGACAGGCCCTTGAAGCTTTCTTT. Protein product: CASSRGQALEAFF.

The chain employs TRBV28 and TRBJ2-5; TRBD1 is a possible D gene (5 bases). The CDR3 contains 15 residues. Looked up from germline, CDR1 is MDHEN and CDR2 is SYDVKM. V was trimmed by 2 bases and J by 2 bases, leaving 12 bases between them. DNA of the CDR3: TGTGCCAGCAGTTTAATACAGACAGATCAAGAGACCCAGTACTTC. This codes for CASSLIQTDQETQYF.

The rearrangement joins TRBV7-2 to TRBJ2-7; 9 bases are shared with TRBD1. The CDR3 runs 15 residues. The V segment lost 1 base and the J segment 4 bases; nucleotides outside the gene matches: 5. In germline, CDR1 is SGHTA, CDR2 FQGNSA. The CDR3 bases are TGTGCCAGCAGCTTAGGCCCGGGACAGGGTTACGAGCAGTACTTC. It codes for CASSLGPGQGYEQYF.

The V call is TRBV2, the J call TRBJ1-5; a weak D match, TRBD1 (6 bases). Germline lookup yields CDR1 SNHLY and CDR2 FYNNEI. This CDR3 has 14 amino acids. With 6 bases removed from V and 2 bases from J, the gap between germline ends came to 11 bases. The CDR3 reads CASSATGRNQPQHF. CDR3 in DNA: TGTGCCAGCAGCGCCACAGGGCGCAATCAGCCCCAGCATTTT.

The CDR3 DNA is TGTGCCTGGAGTGTAAGGGTTCTCGGGGGGGAGCAGACAGGCCTTTGGGAAAAACTGTTTTTT. Its translation: CAWSVRVLGGEQTGLWEKLFF. J is TRBJ1-4 and V is TRBV30; perhaps TRBD1 as D (6 bases). The CDR3 has 21 amino acids. V shed 0 bases and J shed 8 bases, with 34 bases lying between them. Per germline, CDR1 GTSNPN and CDR2 SVGIG (reference sequence). Using reference TRBV30 and TRBJ1-4 for the parts outside the CDR3, the full variable domain is SQTIHQWPATLVQPVGSPLSLECTVEGTSNPNLYWYRQAAGRGLQLLFYSVGIGQISSEVPQNLSASRPQDRQFILSSKKLLLSDSGFYLCAWSVRVLGGEQTGLWEKLFFGSGTQLSVL.

A note on this clone: This sample also contains other DNA sequences that code for the same CDR3. The genes are TRBV9 and TRBJ2-2; 8 nucleotides agree with TRBD2. This CDR3 has 16 amino acids. Germline lookup yields CDR1 SGDLS and CDR2 YYNGEE. V gave up 0 bases and J gave up 1 base; unmatched junction bases: 2. CDR3: CASSVGLAGNTGELFF. The CDR3 DNA is TGTGCCAGCAGCGTAGGGCTAGCGGGGAACACCGGGGAGCTGTTTTTT.